This TCR beta chain was identified during a study of cytomegalovirus exposure and HLA in healthy donors. This clone was observed a few times. The CDR3 extends over 16 amino acids. V dropped 1 base and J dropped 5; count of bases not matched to a gene: 8. Looked up from germline, CDR1 is MGHRA and CDR2 is YSYEKL. The PCR contained 60 Vbeta and 13 Jbeta primers. Produced via immunoSEQ multiplex PCR; TCRdb's table is partial and in-frame only. The sample contains around 50,000 clones, 45% to 70% of which appear only once. This TCR was sampled from a human donor in good health. The sequencing input was PBMCs. V usage is TRBV4-1 and J usage is TRBJ2-7, with 10 bases aligning to TRBD1. In DNA form, the CDR3 reads TGCGCCAGCAGCCAAGCGACAGGGGGCCGGGCGAACGAGCAGTACTTC. This codes for CASSQATGGRANEQYF.